This entry lists 21 T cell receptor beta chains sequenced from one sample in a study of tumour-infiltrating T cells in Burkitt lymphoma. TCRdb's table, derived via immunoSEQ multiplex PCR, lists solely in-frame clones and lacks some. Altogether over a thousand clones are present, about 10% being singletons, with the ten largest covering about 5.2%. Specimen: tumor tissue. These receptors were collected from a human donor with Burkitt lymphoma.

This chain uses TRBV6-5 with TRBJ2-2; D is perhaps TRBD1 (5 bases). V was pared by 6 bases and J by 1 base, with 9 bases between. The CDR3 length is 14 residues. Germline CDR1 and CDR2: MNHEY and SVGAGI. CDR3 sequence: CASSLGQNTGELFF. CDR3 in DNA: TGTGCCAGCAGCTTAGGACAGAACACCGGGGAGCTGTTTTTT.

This clone was found a few times. This chain links TRBV5-1 with TRBJ2-7, with 8 bases matching TRBD1. CDR3 length equals 14 residues. Germline CDR1 and CDR2: SGHRS and YFSETQ. With V trimmed by 2 bases and J by 0 bases, 1 base remained unmatched. CDR3 DNA: TGCGCCAGCAGCTTTGGGACAGGCTCCTACGAGCAGTACTTC. Translated: CASSFGTGSYEQYF.

This clone was detected only a few times. V is TRBV9 and J is TRBJ1-1; the D gene is possibly TRBD1 (6 bases). Trimming cost V 10 bases and J 0 bases, with 13 bases left between them. The germline V gene encodes CDR1 SGDLS and CDR2 YYNGEE. The CDR3 length is 13 residues. The chain's CDR3 is CASSGDMNTEAFF. CDR3 bases: TGTGCCTCGAGCGGGGACATGAACACTGAAGCTTTCTTT. Drawing the rest from reference TRBV9 and TRBJ1-1, the complete variable domain is DSGVTQTPKHLITATGQRVTLRCSPRSGDLSVYWYQQSLDQGLQFLIQYYNGEERAKGNILERFSAQQFPDLHSELNLSSLELGDSALYFCASSGDMNTEAFFGQGTRLTVV.

The table lists this clone with a few counts. The J gene is TRBJ1-2, the V gene TRBV6-1; possible D gene TRBD1, 5 bases. CDR1 MNHNS and CDR2 SASEGT come from the germline V gene. The V end was cut by 0 bases, the J end by 8 bases, with 16 bases between. The CDR3 has 15 residues. The CDR3 is CASSEAKWGWVGYTF. CDR3 coding DNA: TGTGCCAGCAGTGAAGCCAAGTGGGGGTGGGTGGGCTACACCTTC.

The chain links TRBV5-6 to TRBJ1-2; 8 bases match TRBD1. Germline-derived CDR1 and CDR2 are SGHDT and YYEEEE. The CDR3 runs to 14 residues. Trimming at V came to 5 bases and at J to 8 bases, leaving 11 bases not matched to a gene. The CDR3 DNA sequence: TGTGCCAGCAGTCAGGGGGCGGCCCTTTGGGGCTACACCTTC. This translates into CASSQGAALWGYTF.

This clone was detected only a few times. The chain joins TRBV18 to TRBJ1-1, with a weak D call TRBD1 (5 bases). Germline CDR1 is KGHSH and CDR2 is LQKENI. The CDR3 extends over 11 amino acids. The V gene lost 6 bases and the J gene lost 7 bases, with 9 bases spanning the gap. The CDR3 reads CASSLGGEAFF. The CDR3, as DNA: TGTGCCAGCTCTCTTGGGGGTGAAGCTTTCTTT.

The CDR3 loop is CSVGGSYEQYF. Here the CDR3 DNA reads TGCAGCGTTGGGGGGAGCTACGAGCAGTACTTC. This chain uses TRBV29-1 with TRBJ2-7; D assignment may be TRBD1 or TRBD2 (5 bases each). The CDR3 loop spans 11 amino acids. Trimming removed 4 bases from V and 3 bases from J, with 7 bases in between. Germline assignment: CDR1 SQVTM and CDR2 ANQGSEA.

This clone has more than one count but fewer than ten. The rearrangement uses TRBV6-5 and TRBJ1-2; D is undetermined. The CDR3 covers 14 residues. V was shortened by 4 bases and J by 5 bases, with 14 bases between the two germline ends. Looked up from germline, CDR1 is MNHEY and CDR2 is SVGAGI. CDR3 sequence: CASSFNSRGYGYTF. CDR3 DNA sequence: TGTGCCAGCAGTTTCAACAGCCGGGGTTATGGCTACACCTTC.

This chain connects TRBV19 to TRBJ1-2; the D gene is possibly TRBD1 (6 bases). Germline V gives CDR1 LNHDA, CDR2 SQIVND (reference sequence). The length of the CDR3 is 15 residues. V lost 10 bases, J lost 3 bases, and 21 bases lay in between. The CDR3 DNA follows: TGTGCCACAAGAGCCGGGGGCGCCTTGGACTATGGCTACACCTTC. It specifies CATRAGGALDYGYTF.

The sample holds a few counts of this clone. DNA for the CDR3: TGTGCCAGCAGCCAAGGGACAGGCTCTGGAAACACCATATATTTT. Translated: CASSQGTGSGNTIYF. J is TRBJ1-3 and V is TRBV5-4, with 8 bases fitting TRBD1. The germline gives CDR1 SGHNT, CDR2 YYREEE (reference sequence). The CDR3 extends over 15 amino acids. V lost 4 bases and J lost 0; bases outside the gene matches: 3.

A few counts support this clone. The DNA of the CDR3 is TGTGCCAGCAGCTTAAACAGCAATCAGCCCCAGCATTTT. It translates to CASSLNSNQPQHF. The chain links TRBV7-6 to TRBJ1-5; D is uncertain. The CDR3 extends over 13 amino acids. Germline CDR1 is SGHVS and CDR2 is FNYEAQ. The V end lost 2 bases, the J end lost 1 base, and 3 bases lay between the germline ends.

The chain recombines TRBV11-2 with TRBJ1-2, with 7 bases fitting TRBD1. This CDR3 has 13 amino acids. Germline V gene sequence: CDR1 SGHAT, CDR2 FQNNGV. Trimming at V came to 1 base and at J to 6 bases, leaving 2 bases not matched to a gene. Written as DNA, the CDR3 is TGTGCCAGCAGCTTAGGGACAGGAGATGGCTACACCTTC. It is translated as CASSLGTGDGYTF.

This clone is classed as large. J is TRBJ2-7 and V is TRBV6-5, with 10 nucleotides matching TRBD1. Germline CDR1 and CDR2: MNHEY and SVGAGI. After removal of 4 bases from V and 6 bases from J, the junction contained 3 bases not matched to a gene. CDR3 size: 13 residues. The CDR3: CASSLTGGAEQYF. DNA of the CDR3: TGTGCCAGCAGTTTGACAGGGGGCGCCGAGCAGTACTTC.

Notes on this clone: Without the conserved terminal phenylalanine or tryptophan, this CDR3 likely stems from a read error. V gene TRBV18 combines with J gene TRBJ1-3; maybe TRBD1 (5 bases). Germline V lookup: CDR1 KGHSH, CDR2 LQKENI. The V end lost 3 bases, the J end lost 8 bases, and 8 bases lay between the germline ends. The CDR3 sequence is 12 residues long. CDR3 amino acids: CASSPGEDTIYV. CDR3 coding DNA: TGTGCCAGCTCACCGGGGGAAGACACCATATATGTT.

V gene TRBV5-8 combines with J gene TRBJ2-5; D gene uncertain. Trimming removed 2 bases from V and 9 bases from J, with 11 bases in between. CDR1 and CDR2 (germline): SGHTS, YDEGEE. The CDR3 extends over 12 amino acids. The CDR3 spells CASSFSGLAQYF. CDR3 sequence (DNA): TGTGCCAGCAGCTTCTCTGGGTTGGCCCAGTACTTC.

This clone has just a few counts. V and J are TRBV23-1 and TRBJ2-7; no firm D call. TRBV23-1 is noted as an ORF with a role that remains uncertain. Trimming pared 4 bases from V and 3 bases from J, leaving 7 bases between. The CDR3 covers 12 residues. CDR3 nucleotides: TGCGCCAGCAGTCGGGCGAACTACGAGCAGTACTTC. It codes for CASSRANYEQYF.

This clone was picked up a small number of times. The chain has TRBV7-3 and TRBJ2-1; 8 bases line up with TRBD1. Germline assignment: CDR1 SGHTA and CDR2 FQGTGA. CDR3 length equals 12 residues. Losses at the gene ends were 5 bases for V and 10 bases for J; bases not matched to a gene: 4. This CDR3 reads CASSTGGQEQFF. In DNA, the CDR3 is TGTGCCAGCAGCACAGGGGGACAGGAGCAGTTCTTC.

V and J are TRBV30 and TRBJ1-3; 7 positions agree with TRBD1. From germline, CDR1 is GTSNPN and CDR2 SVGIG (reference sequence). Germline trimming cut 0 bases from V and 0 bases from J; bases unmatched to any gene: 8. The CDR3 is 17 residues long. The CDR3 DNA follows: TGTGCCTGGAGTGTAAGGTACAGGGGACTCTCTGGAAACACCATATATTTT. Protein: CAWSVRYRGLSGNTIYF.

There are a few counts of this clone. J is TRBJ1-2 and V is TRBV10-3; D possibly corresponds to TRBD1 (5 bases). This CDR3 is built from 16 residues. Germline CDR1 is ENHRY and CDR2 is SYGVKD. Trimming pared 0 bases from V and 6 bases from J, leaving 17 bases between. CDR3 DNA: TGTGCCATCAGTGAGTCGACTCGGGTCAGGGAGCATGGCTACACCTTC. Amino acids: CAISESTRVREHGYTF.

This clone has a handful of counts. The rearrangement joins TRBV29-1 to TRBJ1-1; weak D call: TRBD1 (6 bases). This CDR3 comprises 12 residues. Germline V CDR1 and CDR2: SQVTM, ANQGSEA. The V and J ends lost 7 bases and 1 base respectively, with 10 bases between them. The CDR3 DNA sequence: TGCAGCGCACAGGGCCCGAACACTGAAGCTTTCTTT. It yields the protein CSAQGPNTEAFF.

This sequence joins TRBV14 and TRBJ2-7; the D is unclear. Deletions cut 1 base from V and 4 bases from J, with 2 bases between. This CDR3 spans 11 amino acids. Germline V lookup: CDR1 SGHDN, CDR2 FVKESK. The CDR3 coding sequence is TGTGCCAGCAGCCAAGGTTACGAGCAGTACTTC. It yields the protein CASSQGYEQYF. The variable domain in full, completed from reference TRBV14 and TRBJ2-7, reads EAGVTQFPSHSVIEKGQTVTLRCDPISGHDNLYWYRRVMGKEIKFLLHFVKESKQDESGMPNNRFLAERTGGTYSTLKVQPAELEDSGVYFCASSQGYEQYFGPGTRLTVT.